This T cell receptor beta chain was obtained from a study of T cell responses to AZD1222 COVID-19 vaccine (dated by TCRdb to about 2021). Some background on the complete study: Because spike-specific TCR depth and breadth did not differ between the two schedules, AZD1222 recipients who got a second dose at roughly 4 weeks were pooled with those who got a second dose at roughly 12 weeks. A total of 233 trial participants underwent TCR sequencing, of whom 207 received two doses of AZD1222 and roughly 25 received two doses of the MenACWY control vaccine. Trial participants were enrolled into age subgroups of 18-55, 56-69 and 70-plus years, which contained approximately 150, 28 and 58 TCR-sequenced participants, respectively. Points the paper makes about the study in general: Because no day 14 peak-response samples were available, repertoires were characterized only after the peak T cell response. Reportedly, almost half of the unique spike-specific TCRs recognized epitopes lying outside the regions that are mutated in the B.1.351 and B.1.1.7 variants. Most participants were white British and females outnumbered males, and the authors suggested that clonal diversity may have been underestimated. Conclusions about previously exposed vaccinees were limited because only a handful of AZD1222 recipients were SARS-CoV-2 seropositive at baseline. The vaccine-associated CD4 TCRs covered the entire spike protein, and the dominant responses fell in regions 160-218 and 743-854. In the small 56-69-year group, the increase in depth fell short of significance, most likely because of low power. After two AZD1222 doses, both the breadth and the depth of spike-specific TCRs were significantly higher than at day 0 and than in MenACWY recipients.

A distance of 14 bases separates the germline ends of V and J, which lose 4 bases and 0 bases respectively. The CDR1 and CDR2 encoded by the germline V gene (reference sequence) are SGHNT and YYREEE. CDR3 length: 16 amino acids, cysteine to phenylalanine. The DNA shown is the 48-base CDR3, in frame from base 1. The CDR3 regions of human TCRbeta chains were analyzed by immunosequencing. On the study's bioinformatics: Repertoire TCRs were checked for matches against a reference library of SARS-CoV-2-specific TCRs that had been generated using the MIRA antigen-specificity platform. Breadth was defined as the fraction of unique TCRs that were SARS-CoV-2-associated, and depth was defined as the fraction of total T cells that were SARS-CoV-2-associated. Using the MIRA data, each spike-specific TCR was mapped to the spike region that the TCR reacts to and placed in a CD4 or CD8 class. Log10-transformed breadth and depth values were compared by one-way ANOVA with Sidak's multiple comparisons tests. The clones in this table, taken by TCRdb from immuneACCESS, are in-frame only. Not every clone is retained; where verified, under half of the shortfall comes from an unresolved V gene, and the cause of the rest is unknown. The V and J calls and clone size come from that table; D and trimming were worked out from the DNA. Counted in this sample were approximately 150,000 clones; about 93% of them appeared once. Around 4.7% of the sample is taken by the ten largest.

As for this clone: Which antigen it targets is not known. No per-base quality is available; no much larger clone lies one base away.

The sample's time point label is to be understood as: baseline before first vaccination. Samples from vaccinated people were obtained from the UK trials COV001 and COV002, which included a single-blind randomized controlled phase 2/3 trial of AZD1222 (ChAdOx1 nCoV-19) in healthy adults. For TCRbeta chain sequencing, PBMC samples were collected from trial participants at day 0 and at day 28 after the second dose. Recombination connected TRBV5-4 to TRBJ2-4, and TRBD2 may be the D gene, going by 7 matching bases. The sequences come from peripheral blood, collected on day 0 of AZD1222 vaccination. The sequence was obtained from an adult in good health. The nucleotide sequence reads as follows: TGTGCCAGCAGCGAAGGGGGGGCACTAGCCAAAAACATTCAGTACTTC. Its protein reads: CASSEGGALAKNIQYF.